This T cell receptor (beta chain) is drawn from a study of long-term antiretroviral therapy in people with HIV. General observations from the study: Across all time points, the repertoire was dominated by clones that expanded before ART.

The germline gives CDR1 MNHEY, CDR2 SVGAGI. The V and J ends lost 7 bases and 0 bases, in that order; junction bases with no gene match: 4. The CDR3 runs 14 residues. It was version v3.0 of the immunoSEQ assay that was run at survey level. Profiled with immunoSEQ multiplex PCR; TCRdb holds only in-frame clones, not every one. This table has about 33,000 clones, 60% to 85% appearing once. Of note for this clone: Its target is unknown.

Sample: unsorted PBMCs, taken 2 years after starting antiretroviral therapy. The chain carries TRBV6-5 and TRBJ2-7; 9 bases line up with TRBD2. The receptor was derived from a woman in her forties or fifties with HIV. CDR3 DNA sequence: TGTGCCAGCAAACGTAGCGGGAGCTCCTACGAGCAGTACGTC. It encodes CASKRSGSSYEQYV.